These 29 T cell receptor beta chains were sequenced from one sample in a study of tumor and adjacent non-tumor tissue in lung cancer. No cell sorting was done before RNA was extracted from the tissue. A modified ARM-PCR protocol with three rounds of nested PCR amplified TCRbeta. TCRdb reprocessed the multiplex PCR reads via MiXCR and lists one record per CDR3 protein. There are roughly 65,000 distinct CDR3 sequences in the sample; almost 60% occur only once, and roughly a fifth lies in the top ten. Material for sequencing was lung tumor tissue. The receptor source for this set is a man in his forties or fifties with non-small cell lung cancer.

Note on this clonotype: The junction and the germline gene differ at one end; a read error may be behind it. This sequence joins TRBV11-3 and TRBJ2-2, with D perhaps matching TRBD2 (5 bases). The CDR3 is 14 amino acids. Looked up from germline, CDR1 is SGHNT and CDR2 is YENEEA. The CDR3 region is CGSSPNMRDGELFF. CDR3 coding DNA: TGTGGCAGCAGCCCCAACATGAGGGACGGGGAGCTGTTTTTT. Full variable domain (outside the CDR3, taken from reference TRBV11-3 and TRBJ2-2): EAGVVQSPRYKIIEKKQPVAFWCNPISGHNTLYWYLQNLGQGPELLIRYENEEAVDDSQLPKDRFSAERLKGVDSTLKIQPAELGDSAVYLCGSSPNMRDGELFFGEGSRLTVL.

In regard to this clonotype: A much larger clone lies a single base off, so this may be a read error. The chain is built from TRBV11-3 and TRBJ1-6; 9 bases line up with TRBD1. This CDR3 has 16 residues. Germline V gene lookup returns CDR1 SGHNT and CDR2 YENEEA. CDR3 nucleotides: TGTGCCAGCACCCTCCTGCTAGGACAGGGGAATTCAGCCCTCCACTTT. As protein: CASTLLLGQGNSALHF.

Turning to this clonotype: Just one base apart from a much larger clone, this may be a read error. The chain carries TRBV5-4 and TRBJ2-2; the D gene is possibly TRBD1 (6 bases). Germline values: CDR1 SGHNT, CDR2 YYREEE (reference sequence). This CDR3 comprises 13 residues. CDR3 protein: CTSSWGLDGELFF. CDR3 nucleotide sequence: TGTACCAGCAGCTGGGGGCTCGACGGGGAGCTGTTTTTT.

A remark on this clonotype: With a much larger clone just one base away, this may be a read error. The V gene is TRBV29-1, the J gene TRBJ2-7; the match to TRBD2 covers 11 bases. Per the germline V gene, CDR1 is SQVTM and CDR2 is ANQGSEA. CDR3 length equals 14 residues. CDR3 region: CGATTSGSLYEQCF. For the CDR3, the DNA is TGCGGCGCCACAACTAGCGGGAGCCTTTACGAGCAGTGCTTC.

This clonotype occurred many times. The gene calls are TRBV11-2 and TRBJ1-1; 7 positions agree with TRBD1. V shed 4 bases and J 0 bases; nucleotides not matched to a gene: 2. CDR1 and CDR2 from the germline V gene are SGHAT and FQNNGV. CDR3 length: 14 amino acids. For the CDR3, the DNA is TGTGCCAGCAGCTCACAGGGGATGAACACTGAAGCTTTCTTT. Translating it yields CASSSQGMNTEAFF.

Points on this clonotype: Mismatch with germline at one junction end may stem from a read error. The gene calls are TRBV11-2 and TRBJ2-7, with a tentative D call TRBD1 (6 bases). The CDR3 runs 15 residues. CDR1 is SGHAT and CDR2 is FQNNGV in the germline V gene. CDR3 in amino acids: CASSLAQGQPYGQYF. CDR3 bases: TGTGCCAGCAGCTTAGCCCAAGGACAGCCTTACGGGCAGTACTTC. Full variable domain (missing parts from reference TRBV11-2 and TRBJ2-7): EAGVAQSPRYKIIEKRQSVAFWCNPISGHATLYWYQQILGQGPKLLIQFQNNGVVDDSQLPKDRFSAERLKGVDSTLKIQPAKLEDSAVYLCASSLAQGQPYGQYFGPGTRLTVT.

This clonotype has only a few counts. The chain has TRBV5-1 and TRBJ2-3; D is uncertain. CDR3 length: 17 residues. V dropped 0 bases and J dropped 1 base, with 15 bases sitting between them. CDR1 SGHRS and CDR2 YFSETQ come from the germline V gene. The CDR3 nucleotides read TGCGCCAGCAGCTTGGCCGCGCTAGTCCCCGGCACAGATACGCAGTATTTT. Residues: CASSLAALVPGTDTQYF.

Turning to this clonotype: This could be a read error, since a much larger clone is one nucleotide away. The genes are TRBV30 and TRBJ2-2, with D possibly matching TRBD1 (5 bases). The V gene's germline CDR1 is GTSNPN and CDR2 SVGIG (reference sequence). The CDR3 covers 13 residues. The germline V and J ends were trimmed by 0 bases and 4 bases, with 6 bases remaining between them. The CDR3 DNA follows: TGTGCCTGGAGTGTGACAGCCACCGGGGAGCTGTTTTTT. Residues: CAWSVTATGELFF.

V gene TRBV29-1 combines with J gene TRBJ2-5; no clear D. Germline V lookup: CDR1 SQVTM, CDR2 ANQGSEA. The CDR3 has 14 amino acids. Trimming left V 8 bases short and J 5 bases short, with 21 bases between. The CDR3 here is CSIPPGSQGETQYF. The CDR3 DNA reads TGCAGCATCCCGCCTGGTAGCCAAGGGGAGACCCAGTACTTC.

This clonotype was seen many times. The V and J genes are TRBV10-2 and TRBJ2-7; the D gene could be TRBD1 or TRBD2 (5 bases each). The CDR3 totals 13 residues. CDR1 WSHSY and CDR2 SAAADI come from the germline V gene. Between the trimmed V and J ends, which lost 6 bases and 2 bases, there was a span of 11 bases. The CDR3 here is CASRGTDTYEQYF. CDR3 in DNA: TGCGCCAGCAGGGGGACCGATACCTACGAGCAGTACTTC.

As concerns this clonotype: The conserved phenylalanine or tryptophan is not found at the CDR3 terminus, so this likely reflects a read error. No DNA is shown, since the ends of the CDR3 on it are uncertain; the CDR3 is the one TCRdb lists. V usage is TRBV28 and J usage is TRBJ2-7; TRBD2 is the table's D call and was not checked against the DNA. From germline, CDR1 is MDHEN and CDR2 SYDVKM. The CDR3 length is 14 residues, termini included. CDR3 protein: CASDGGGAGYEQYI.

Worth noting for this clonotype: Germline is not matched at one junction end, which may reflect a read error. The chain is built from TRBV11-2 and TRBJ2-7; D is uncertain. The CDR3 length is 12 residues. The germline gives CDR1 SGHAT, CDR2 FQNNGV. The CDR3 here is CASRLEWYEQYF. The CDR3 bases are TGTGCCAGCAGATTAGAATGGTACGAGCAGTACTTC.

This clonotype was seen many times. The J gene is TRBJ1-2, the V gene TRBV5-4; maybe TRBD1 (5 bases). Trimming took 1 base from V and 0 from J, leaving 7 bases between them. The CDR3 runs 14 residues. Per the germline V gene, CDR1 is SGHNT and CDR2 is YYREEE (reference sequence). The CDR3 loop is CASSLPGSNYGYTF. The CDR3 nucleotides are TGTGCCAGCAGCTTGCCAGGGTCTAACTATGGCTACACCTTC.

The V gene is TRBV11-2, the J gene TRBJ2-7; D possibly uses TRBD1 or TRBD2 (6 bases each). The V gene lost 7 bases and the J gene lost 7 bases, with 26 bases spanning the gap. This CDR3 comprises 16 residues. Germline loops: CDR1 SGHAT, CDR2 FQNNGV. CDR3 protein: CASTSARGPAPWEQYF. The CDR3 DNA sequence: TGTGCCAGCACCTCTGCCCGGGGGCCTGCCCCTTGGGAGCAGTACTTC.

About this clonotype itself: At one end the junction does not follow the germline gene, possibly because of a read error. The chain employs TRBV5-4 and TRBJ2-6; D unresolved. Germline CDR1 SGHNT, CDR2 YYREEE (reference sequence). The CDR3 sequence is 16 residues long. CDR3 sequence: CASGLAVVAGANVLTF. The CDR3 DNA reads as TGTGCCAGCGGCTTGGCTGTAGTAGCAGGGGCCAACGTCCTGACTTTC.

Notes on this clonotype: Likely a read error: the CDR3 ends without its conserved phenylalanine or tryptophan. The chain uses TRBV11-2 and TRBJ1-1, with D unclear. V was shortened by 6 bases and J by 1 base, with 15 bases between the two germline ends. The CDR3 spans 15 residues. From germline, CDR1 is SGHAT and CDR2 FQNNGV. The DNA for the CDR3 is TGTGCCAGCAGGACCTCGAGGTGGGGGAACACTGAAGCTTTCTCT. Translation gives CASRTSRWGNTEAFS.

This clonotype was seen only a few times. The rearrangement joins TRBV6-5 to TRBJ2-6; 11 positions agree with TRBD2. The CDR3 contains 20 residues. V gave up 2 bases and J gave up 17 bases; unmatched junction bases: 26. CDR1 and CDR2 from the germline V gene are MNHEY and SVGAGI. CDR3 residues: CASSYGASGRSYSGANVVTF. CDR3 nucleotide sequence: TGTGCCAGCAGTTACGGGGCTAGCGGGAGGAGTTACTCTGGGGCCAACGTTGTGACTTTC.

The chain recombines TRBV6-6 with TRBJ2-7; TRBD1 might be the D (6 bases). CDR1 MNHNY and CDR2 SVGAGI come from the germline V gene (reference sequence). The CDR3 has 16 amino acids. Trimming took 3 bases from V and 4 from J, leaving 19 bases between them. Here the CDR3 DNA reads TGTGCCAGCAGTTATTCGATCGTCAGGGGTCAATACGAGCAGTACTTC. Translated, it gives CASSYSIVRGQYEQYF.

The chain is built from TRBV19 and TRBJ2-2, with TRBD2 matching over 9 bases. The ends lost 9 bases at V and 1 base at J; junction bases unmatched: 9. CDR1 is LNHDA, CDR2 SQIVND, per germline (reference sequence). The CDR3 is 16 residues long. CDR3: CASLPSGNVNTGELFF. CDR3 DNA: TGTGCCAGCCTTCCTAGCGGGAATGTGAACACCGGGGAGCTGTTTTTT.

This clonotype was picked up many times. The J gene is TRBJ1-5, the V gene TRBV7-8; no clear D gene. The CDR3 sequence is 15 residues long. V was clipped by 0 bases and J by 1 base, with 7 bases between them. Looked up from germline, CDR1 is SGHVS and CDR2 is FQNEAQ. CDR3 residues: CASSLAPESNQPQHF. CDR3 nucleotide sequence: TGTGCCAGCAGCTTAGCACCGGAGAGCAATCAGCCCCAGCATTTT.

This clonotype was detected ten times or more. The rearrangement links TRBV20-1 to TRBJ1-4, with D perhaps TRBD1 (6 bases). Trimming removed 0 bases from V and 8 bases from J, with 13 bases in between. Germline V gene data show CDR1 as DFQATT and CDR2 as SNEGSKA (reference sequence). The CDR3 extends over 14 amino acids. DNA for the CDR3: TGCAGTGCTAGAGAAGGGGGGCCTCAAGAAAAACTGTTTTTT. Encoded protein: CSAREGGPQEKLFF.

J is TRBJ2-1 and V is TRBV4-2, with D maybe TRBD2 (7 bases). Germline CDR1 and CDR2: LGHNA and YNFKEQ. Trimming left V 6 bases short and J 3 bases short, with 15 bases between. This CDR3 contains 15 residues. CDR3 nucleotides: TGTGCCAGCAGTGAGGGGGGGTCAAGCTACAATGAGCAGTTCTTC. It is translated as CASSEGGSSYNEQFF.

Concerning this clonotype itself: A much bigger clone sits one base away, suggesting this may be a read error. Given the absence of the conserved phenylalanine or tryptophan at the CDR3 end, a read error is likely. The chain recombines TRBV29-1 with TRBJ2-1; D ambiguous. The germline V and J ends were trimmed by 1 base and 8 bases, with 12 bases remaining between them. The germline CDR1 and CDR2 sequences are SQVTM and ANQGSEA. The CDR3 loop spans 13 amino acids. CDR3 DNA sequence: TGCAGCGTTGAAGGTCTGGGTTTGGATGAGCAGTTCCTC. Translation: CSVEGLGLDEQFL.

In the case of this clonotype: A much larger clone lies one base from this, so it may be a read error. The chain recombines TRBV7-8 with TRBJ2-7; 9 positions match TRBD1. The CDR3 spans 16 residues. Germline CDR1 reads SGHVS; CDR2 reads FQNEAQ. Here the CDR3 reads CASSLDSGQGIYKQYF. For the CDR3, the DNA is TGTGCCAGCAGCTTAGATTCGGGACAGGGTATCTACAAGCAGTACTTC.

On this clonotype: Its ends do not fully match the called genes, so a read error is possible. In nucleotides, the CDR3 is TGTGCCAACAGCCAAGAGGGGGGGTCAAGCCACAATAAGCAGTTCTTC. As protein: CANSQEGGSSHNKQFF. The chain couples TRBV4-2 to TRBJ2-1; TRBD2 might be the D (7 bases). CDR3 length: 16 amino acids. Germline V lookup: CDR1 LGHNA, CDR2 YNFKEQ.

To note about this clonotype: With a much larger clone just one base away, this may be a read error. The chain is built from TRBV6-5 and TRBJ1-1; weak D call: TRBD1 (6 bases). The CDR3 is 14 residues long. V was pared by 8 bases and J by 8 bases, with 21 bases between. Germline CDR1 is MNHEY and CDR2 is SVGAGI. The CDR3: CASFRDNIDREAFF. The CDR3 bases are TGTGCCAGCTTTCGGGACAACATAGACCGGGAAGCTTTCTTT.

This clonotype has only one observation. The final CDR3 position lacks the conserved phenylalanine or tryptophan, pointing to a likely read error. In DNA form, the CDR3 reads TGTGCCAGCAGCCTGCGACTAGCGGGAGATAACACCGGGGAGCTGTTTATT. This encodes CASSLRLAGDNTGELFI. V is TRBV5-4 and J is TRBJ2-2, with TRBD2 identical over 12 bases. Trimming cost V 4 bases and J 2 bases; bases outside gene matches: 6. The CDR3 covers 17 residues. From germline, CDR1 is SGHNT and CDR2 YYREEE (reference sequence).

The chain carries TRBV2 and TRBJ2-7; D not certain. CDR1 is SNHLY and CDR2 is FYNNEI in the germline V gene. The length of the CDR3 is 15 residues. V was cut by 6 bases and J by 0 bases, with 15 bases left in between. The CDR3 protein is CASSTTRFPSYEQYF. In nucleotides, the CDR3 is TGTGCCAGCAGCACGACCCGGTTCCCCTCCTACGAGCAGTACTTC.

This clonotype came up once. The chain joins TRBV29-1 to TRBJ2-5; 10 bases are a match to TRBD2. The germline gives CDR1 SQVTM, CDR2 ANQGSEA. The junction had 12 bases not matched to a gene; V was cut back by 7 bases and J by 4 bases. The CDR3 extends over 15 amino acids. The CDR3 DNA reads TGCAGCGCTCCCCGGGTGGTAGCGGGGGGAGAGACCCAGTACTTC. This codes for CSAPRVVAGGETQYF.